This T cell receptor (beta chain) was identified in a study of yellow fever vaccine responses in identical twins. Study-level results: The authors reported partly convergent, partly personalized vaccine responses in identical twins.

TCRdb called the RT-PCR reads again in MiXCR, with one record for every CDR3 protein. Among 9,500 to 13,000 distinct CDR3 sequences, approximately 87% were seen once, and the ten largest hold 2% to 2.5%. Notes on this clonotype: Its target is not known.

Sample: T cells from blood (PBMCs), unsorted or a sorted subset (not recorded which), taken before or after yellow fever vaccination (not recorded which). The sequence derives from a woman aged 18-29 years who received the yellow fever vaccine.

CDR3 sequence reads: CSAYVQGAKGYTF. CDR3 DNA: TGCAGTGCTTACGTACAGGGGGCGAAAGGCTACACCTTC. The genes are TRBV20-1 and TRBJ1-2; 9 nucleotides match TRBD1. There are 13 residues in the CDR3. J lost 8 bases, V lost 5 bases, and 9 bases had no gene match. The germline gives CDR1 DFQATT, CDR2 SNEGSKA (reference sequence).